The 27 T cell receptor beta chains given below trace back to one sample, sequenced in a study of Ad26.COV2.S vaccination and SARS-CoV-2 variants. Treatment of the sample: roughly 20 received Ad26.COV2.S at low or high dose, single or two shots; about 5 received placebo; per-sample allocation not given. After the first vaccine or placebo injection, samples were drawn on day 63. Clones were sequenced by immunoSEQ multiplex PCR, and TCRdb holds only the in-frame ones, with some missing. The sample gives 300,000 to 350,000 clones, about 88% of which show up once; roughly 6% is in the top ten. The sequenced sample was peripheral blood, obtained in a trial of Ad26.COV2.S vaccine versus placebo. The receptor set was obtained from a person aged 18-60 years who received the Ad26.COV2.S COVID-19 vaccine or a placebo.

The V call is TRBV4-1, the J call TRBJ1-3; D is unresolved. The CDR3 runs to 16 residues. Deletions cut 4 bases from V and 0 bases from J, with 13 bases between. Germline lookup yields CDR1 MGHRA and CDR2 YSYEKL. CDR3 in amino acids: CASSLGPASSGNTIYF. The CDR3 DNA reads TGCGCCAGCAGCCTCGGACCAGCGAGCTCTGGAAACACCATATATTTT.

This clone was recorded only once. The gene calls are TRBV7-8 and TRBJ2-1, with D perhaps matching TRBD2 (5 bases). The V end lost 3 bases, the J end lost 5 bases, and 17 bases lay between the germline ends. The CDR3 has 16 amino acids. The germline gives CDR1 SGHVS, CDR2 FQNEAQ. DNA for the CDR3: TGTGCCAGCAGCTTTCAGGCTCCAGCGGCCCACAATGAGCAGTTCTTC. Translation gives CASSFQAPAAHNEQFF. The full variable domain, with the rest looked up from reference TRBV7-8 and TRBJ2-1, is GAGVSQSPRYKVAKRGQDVALRCDPISGHVSLFWYQQALGQGPEFLTYFQNEAQLDKSGLPSDRFFAERPEGSVSTLKIQRTQQEDSAVYLCASSFQAPAAHNEQFFGPGTRLTVL.

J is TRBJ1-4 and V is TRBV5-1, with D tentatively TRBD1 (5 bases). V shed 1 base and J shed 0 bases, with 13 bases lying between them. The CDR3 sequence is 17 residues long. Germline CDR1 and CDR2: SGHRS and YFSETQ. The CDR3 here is CASSLTGSKTTNEKLFF. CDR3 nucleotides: TGCGCCAGCAGCTTGACAGGTAGCAAGACAACTAATGAAAAACTGTTTTTT.

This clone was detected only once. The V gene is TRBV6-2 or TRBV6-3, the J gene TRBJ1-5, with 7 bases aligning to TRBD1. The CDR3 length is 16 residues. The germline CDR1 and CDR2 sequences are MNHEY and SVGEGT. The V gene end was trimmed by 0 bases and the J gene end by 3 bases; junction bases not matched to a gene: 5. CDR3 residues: CASSYSTGAYNQPQHF. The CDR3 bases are TGTGCCAGCAGTTACTCTACAGGGGCATACAATCAGCCCCAGCATTTT.

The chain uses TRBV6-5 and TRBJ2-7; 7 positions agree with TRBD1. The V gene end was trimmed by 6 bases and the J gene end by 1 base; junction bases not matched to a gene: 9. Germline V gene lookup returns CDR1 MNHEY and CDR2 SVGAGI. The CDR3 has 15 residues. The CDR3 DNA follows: TGTGCCAGCAGGTACCGGGACAGAGGATCCTACGAGCAGTACTTC. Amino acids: CASRYRDRGSYEQYF.

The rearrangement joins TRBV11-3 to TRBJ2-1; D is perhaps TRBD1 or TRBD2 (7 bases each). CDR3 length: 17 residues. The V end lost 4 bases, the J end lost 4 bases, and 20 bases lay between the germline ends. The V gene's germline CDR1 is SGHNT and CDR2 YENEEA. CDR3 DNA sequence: TGTGCCAGCAGCTCGGCCGACAGGGTGGGGGGGTACAATGAGCAGTTCTTC. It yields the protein CASSSADRVGGYNEQFF. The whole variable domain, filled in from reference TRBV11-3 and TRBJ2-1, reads EAGVVQSPRYKIIEKKQPVAFWCNPISGHNTLYWYLQNLGQGPELLIRYENEEAVDDSQLPKDRFSAERLKGVDSTLKIQPAELGDSAVYLCASSSADRVGGYNEQFFGPGTRLTVL.

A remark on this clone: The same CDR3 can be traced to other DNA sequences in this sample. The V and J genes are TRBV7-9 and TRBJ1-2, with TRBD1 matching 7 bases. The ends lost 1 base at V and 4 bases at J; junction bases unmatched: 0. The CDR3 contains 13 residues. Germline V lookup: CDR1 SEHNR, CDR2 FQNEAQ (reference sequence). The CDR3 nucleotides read TGTGCCAGCAGCTTAGGACAGGGCTATGGCTACACCTTC. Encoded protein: CASSLGQGYGYTF.

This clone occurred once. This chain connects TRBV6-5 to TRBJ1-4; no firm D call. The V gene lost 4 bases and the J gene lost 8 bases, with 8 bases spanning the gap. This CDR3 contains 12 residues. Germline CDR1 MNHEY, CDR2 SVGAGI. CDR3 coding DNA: TGTGCCAGCAGTTTTAGGTCGGAAAAACTGTTTTTT. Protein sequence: CASSFRSEKLFF.

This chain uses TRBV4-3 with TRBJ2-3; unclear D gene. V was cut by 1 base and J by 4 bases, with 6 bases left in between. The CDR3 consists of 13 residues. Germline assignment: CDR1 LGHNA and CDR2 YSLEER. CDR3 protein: CASSQGLADTQYF. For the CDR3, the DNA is TGCGCCAGCAGCCAAGGGTTGGCAGATACGCAGTATTTT.

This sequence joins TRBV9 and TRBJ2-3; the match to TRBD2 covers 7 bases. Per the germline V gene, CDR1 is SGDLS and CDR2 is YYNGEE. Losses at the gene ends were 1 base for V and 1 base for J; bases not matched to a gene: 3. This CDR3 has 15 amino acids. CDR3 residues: CASSVTTSGTDTQYF. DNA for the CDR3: TGTGCCAGCAGCGTAACTACTAGCGGCACAGATACGCAGTATTTT.

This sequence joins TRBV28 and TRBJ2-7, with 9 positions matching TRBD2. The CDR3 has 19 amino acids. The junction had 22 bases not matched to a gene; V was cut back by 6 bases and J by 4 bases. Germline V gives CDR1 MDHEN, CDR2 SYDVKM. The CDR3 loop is CASSPPFRLAGNRGYEQYF. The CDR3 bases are TGTGCCAGCAGCCCACCCTTTAGGCTAGCGGGAAACCGCGGGTACGAGCAGTACTTC.

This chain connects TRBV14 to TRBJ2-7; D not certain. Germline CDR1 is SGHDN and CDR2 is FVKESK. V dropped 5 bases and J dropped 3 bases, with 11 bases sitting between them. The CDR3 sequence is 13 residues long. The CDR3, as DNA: TGTGCCAGCAGCGCCTTCATGGACTACGAGCAGTACTTC. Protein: CASSAFMDYEQYF.

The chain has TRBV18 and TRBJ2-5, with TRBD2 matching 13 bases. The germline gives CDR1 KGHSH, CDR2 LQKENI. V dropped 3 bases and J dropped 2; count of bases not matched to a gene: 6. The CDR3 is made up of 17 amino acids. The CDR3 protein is CASSPSGLAGLQETQYF. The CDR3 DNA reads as TGTGCCAGCTCACCCTCGGGACTAGCGGGATTACAAGAGACCCAGTACTTC.

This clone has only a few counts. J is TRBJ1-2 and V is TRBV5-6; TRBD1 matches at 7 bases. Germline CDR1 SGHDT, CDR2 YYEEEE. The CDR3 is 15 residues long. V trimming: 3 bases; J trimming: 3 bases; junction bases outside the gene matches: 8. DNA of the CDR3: TGTGCCAGCAGCTCTAGACAGGGACACCACTATGGCTACACCTTC. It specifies CASSSRQGHHYGYTF.

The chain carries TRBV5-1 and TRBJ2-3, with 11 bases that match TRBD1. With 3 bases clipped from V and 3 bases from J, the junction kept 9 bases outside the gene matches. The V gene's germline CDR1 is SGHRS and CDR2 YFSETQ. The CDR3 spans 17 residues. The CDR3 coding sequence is TGCGCCAGCAGCTCATACGGACAGGGGGCCCGAACAGATACGCAGTATTTT. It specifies CASSSYGQGARTDTQYF. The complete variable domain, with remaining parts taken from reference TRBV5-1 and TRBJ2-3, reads KAGVTQTPRYLIKTRGQQVTLSCSPISGHRSVSWYQQTPGQGLQFLFEYFSETQRNKGNFPGRFSGRQFSNSRSEMNVSTLELGDSALYLCASSSYGQGARTDTQYFGPGTRLTVL.

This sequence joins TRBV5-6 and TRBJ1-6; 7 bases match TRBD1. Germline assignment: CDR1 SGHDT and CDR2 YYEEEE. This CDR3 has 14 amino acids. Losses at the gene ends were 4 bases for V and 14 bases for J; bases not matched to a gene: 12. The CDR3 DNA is TGTGCCAGCAGCCTCAGGGGGAGGACCCGGGCCCTCCACTTT. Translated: CASSLRGRTRALHF.

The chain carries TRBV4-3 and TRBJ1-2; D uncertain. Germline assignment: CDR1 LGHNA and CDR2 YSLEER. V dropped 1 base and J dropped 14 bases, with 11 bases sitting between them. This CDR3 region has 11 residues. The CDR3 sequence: CASSQGGPCTF. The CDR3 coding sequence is TGCGCCAGCAGCCAAGGAGGGCCTTGTACCTTC.

The CDR3 DNA is TGTGCCAGCAGCCCCCAGGCGGGGGTAAAGGGCTACACCTTC. Its protein is CASSPQAGVKGYTF. The chain joins TRBV28 to TRBJ1-2; a weak D match, TRBD1 (5 bases). Germline CDR1 and CDR2: MDHEN and SYDVKM. This CDR3 region has 14 residues. Trimming shortened V by 6 bases and J by 8 bases, and 19 bases separated the two germline ends.

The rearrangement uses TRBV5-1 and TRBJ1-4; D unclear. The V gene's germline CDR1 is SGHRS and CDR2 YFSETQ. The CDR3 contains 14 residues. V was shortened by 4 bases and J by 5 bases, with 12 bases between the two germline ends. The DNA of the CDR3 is TGCGCCAGCAGCCCGGACGGAAGGAATGAAAAACTGTTTTTT. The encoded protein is CASSPDGRNEKLFF.

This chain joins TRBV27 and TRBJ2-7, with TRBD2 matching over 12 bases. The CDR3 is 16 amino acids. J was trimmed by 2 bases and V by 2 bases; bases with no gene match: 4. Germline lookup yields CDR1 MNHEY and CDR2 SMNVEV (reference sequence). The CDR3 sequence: CASSLKASGRAYEQYF. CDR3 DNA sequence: TGTGCCAGCAGTTTAAAAGCTAGCGGGAGGGCCTACGAGCAGTACTTC.

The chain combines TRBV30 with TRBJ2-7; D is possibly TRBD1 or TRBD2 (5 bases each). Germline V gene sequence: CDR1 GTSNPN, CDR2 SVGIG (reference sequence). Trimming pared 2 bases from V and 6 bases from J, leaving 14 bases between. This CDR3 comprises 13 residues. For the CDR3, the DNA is TGTGCCTGGAGTACCATCCGGGGCGGCGAGCAGTACTTC. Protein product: CAWSTIRGGEQYF.

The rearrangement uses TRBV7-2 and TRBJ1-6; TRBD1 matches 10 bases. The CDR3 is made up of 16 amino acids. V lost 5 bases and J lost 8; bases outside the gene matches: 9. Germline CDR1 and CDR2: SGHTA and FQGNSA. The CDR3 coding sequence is TGTGCCAGCAGCCAAGACAGGGGGCTTTGGGATTCACCCCTCCACTTT. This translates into CASSQDRGLWDSPLHF.

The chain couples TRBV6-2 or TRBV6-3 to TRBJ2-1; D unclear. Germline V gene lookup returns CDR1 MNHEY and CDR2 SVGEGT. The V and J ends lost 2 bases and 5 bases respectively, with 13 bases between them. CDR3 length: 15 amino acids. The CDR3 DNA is TGTGCCAGCAGTTACCCGCCGGCTCCAAACAATGAGCAGTTCTTC. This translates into CASSYPPAPNNEQFF.

Here the CDR3 reads CASARGNTEAFF. Written as DNA, the CDR3 is TGTGCCAGCGCGCGGGGGAACACTGAAGCTTTCTTT. The gene calls are TRBV3-1 (or the pseudogene TRBV3-2) and TRBJ1-1; D unresolved. V shed 8 bases and J shed 1 base, with 8 bases lying between them. CDR1 is LGHDT, CDR2 YNNKEL, per germline (reference sequence). The CDR3 loop spans 12 amino acids.

The CDR3 DNA follows: TGTGCCAGCAGCTTAGTGCAGCCGAACACCGGGGAGCTGTTTTTT. It encodes CASSLVQPNTGELFF. The chain employs TRBV11-3 and TRBJ2-2, with D uncertain. Germline V gene data show CDR1 as SGHNT and CDR2 as YENEEA. Trimming took off 1 base at V and 0 bases at J, with 6 bases between the two ends. The CDR3 runs to 15 residues.

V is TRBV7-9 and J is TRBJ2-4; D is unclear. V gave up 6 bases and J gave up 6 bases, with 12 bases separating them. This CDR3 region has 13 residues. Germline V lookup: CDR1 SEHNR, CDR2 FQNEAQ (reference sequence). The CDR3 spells CASREANSNIQYF. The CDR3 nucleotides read TGTGCCAGCAGAGAAGCGAACTCAAACATTCAGTACTTC.

CDR3 DNA sequence: TGTGCCAGCAGGGAGGGACCGGCGAGCACTGAAGCTTTCTTT. This translates into CASREGPASTEAFF. The chain is built from TRBV28 and TRBJ1-1, with D possibly being TRBD1 (5 bases). The germline V gene encodes CDR1 MDHEN and CDR2 SYDVKM. Trimming pared 6 bases from V and 4 bases from J, leaving 15 bases between. CDR3 length equals 14 residues.